A single sample is the source of the 18 T cell receptor beta chains below, sequenced in a study of cytomegalovirus exposure and HLA in healthy donors. PCR employed 60 Vbeta and 13 Jbeta primers. Produced via immunoSEQ multiplex PCR; TCRdb's table is partial and in-frame only. This sample has over 70,000 clones, with approximately 68% found just once. Material: PBMCs. These receptors were collected from a woman between 50 and 59 years old in good health and CMV-seropositive.

The rearrangement uses TRBV2 and TRBJ2-3, with no clear D. CDR1 is SNHLY and CDR2 is FYNNEI in the germline V gene. The ends were cut back, 6 bases at V and 0 bases at J, with 4 bases in the middle. CDR3 size: 12 residues. Here the CDR3 reads CASSFSTDTQYF. The CDR3 nucleotides are TGTGCCAGCAGCTTTAGCACAGATACGCAGTATTTT.

This clone occurred a few times. This chain links TRBV6-4 with TRBJ2-1; weak D call: TRBD2 (6 bases). V dropped 3 bases and J dropped 13 bases, with 16 bases sitting between them. The CDR3 is 13 amino acids. Germline CDR1 is MRHNA and CDR2 is SNTAGT. DNA for the CDR3: TGTGCCAGCAGTGAAGGTAGCGGAACCGGCCAGTTCTTC. Its protein product is CASSEGSGTGQFF.

This clone was seen only a few times. The chain uses TRBV7-3 and TRBJ2-2, with D possibly matching TRBD1 (5 bases). The germline V and J ends were trimmed by 4 bases and 6 bases, with 9 bases remaining between them. The V gene's germline CDR1 is SGHTA and CDR2 FQGTGA. The CDR3 is made up of 13 amino acids. CDR3 bases: TGTGCCAGCAGCTACCAGGGTGCCGGGGAGCTGTTTTTT. Residues: CASSYQGAGELFF.

The rearrangement joins TRBV5-1 to TRBJ1-6, with 8 positions matching TRBD1. With 0 bases clipped from V and 11 bases from J, the junction kept 7 bases outside the gene matches. The CDR3 has 15 amino acids. CDR1 and CDR2 from the germline V gene are SGHRS and YFSETQ. CDR3 residues: CASSLADRETPPLHF. The CDR3 nucleotides read TGCGCCAGCAGCTTGGCGGACAGGGAAACGCCACCCCTCCACTTT. The whole variable domain, filled in from reference TRBV5-1 and TRBJ1-6, reads KAGVTQTPRYLIKTRGQQVTLSCSPISGHRSVSWYQQTPGQGLQFLFEYFSETQRNKGNFPGRFSGRQFSNSRSEMNVSTLELGDSALYLCASSLADRETPPLHFGNGTRLTVT.

V gene TRBV5-4 combines with J gene TRBJ2-1, with D possibly being TRBD2 (5 bases). This CDR3 spans 12 amino acids. V lost 2 bases and J lost 9, with 9 bases in between. Germline-derived CDR1 and CDR2 are SGHNT and YYREEE (reference sequence). In DNA form, the CDR3 reads TGTGCCAGCAGCTTTACTAGTGCTGAGCAGTTCTTC. Amino acid sequence: CASSFTSAEQFF. The entire variable domain, with the rest obtained from reference TRBV5-4 and TRBJ2-1, is as follows: ETGVTQSPTHLIKTRGQQVTLRCSSQSGHNTVSWYQQALGQGPQFIFQYYREEENGRGNFPPRFSGLQFPNYSSELNVNALELDDSALYLCASSFTSAEQFFGPGTRLTVL.

This sequence joins TRBV29-1 and TRBJ1-1; TRBD1 might be the D (5 bases). V was trimmed by 3 bases and J by 10 bases, leaving 9 bases between them. Germline V CDR1 and CDR2: SQVTM, ANQGSEA. The CDR3 runs to 10 residues. CDR3 DNA sequence: TGCAGCGTTGATCCAGGGCCAGCTTTCTTT. The encoded protein is CSVDPGPAFF. The full variable domain, its missing parts supplied by reference TRBV29-1 and TRBJ1-1, is SAVISQKPSRDICQRGTSLTIQCQVDSQVTMMFWYRQQPGQSLTLIATANQGSEATYESGFVIDKFPISRPNLTFSTLTVSNMSPEDSSIYLCSVDPGPAFFGQGTRLTVV.

The V call is TRBV28, the J call TRBJ1-2; possibly TRBD1 for D (5 bases). The germline CDR1 and CDR2 sequences are MDHEN and SYDVKM. Trimming pared 4 bases from V and 8 bases from J, leaving 11 bases between. This CDR3 has 12 amino acids. CDR3 loop: CASSSQDRGYTF. The CDR3 DNA is TGTGCCAGCAGTTCACAGGATCGAGGCTACACCTTC.

This chain connects TRBV10-3 to TRBJ1-1; D gene ambiguous. V lost 0 bases and J lost 5, with 13 bases in between. Germline V CDR1 and CDR2: ENHRY, SYGVKD. The CDR3 has 15 amino acids. This chain's CDR3 is CAISESTGRETEAFF. CDR3 coding DNA: TGTGCCATCAGTGAGTCTACGGGGAGGGAGACTGAAGCTTTCTTT.

The V and J genes are TRBV5-6 and TRBJ1-1; 8 nucleotides match TRBD1. The CDR3 consists of 15 residues. Unmatched junction bases numbered 5, after V lost 2 bases and J lost 2 bases. Germline V gene data show CDR1 as SGHDT and CDR2 as YYEEEE. The CDR3 DNA sequence: TGTGCCAGCAGCTTTAGGACAGGGATAAACACTGAAGCTTTCTTT. Translating gives CASSFRTGINTEAFF. The variable domain in full, completed from reference TRBV5-6 and TRBJ1-1, reads DAGVTQSPTHLIKTRGQQVTLRCSPKSGHDTVSWYQQALGQGPQFIFQYYEEEERQRGNFPDRFSGHQFPNYSSELNVNALLLGDSALYLCASSFRTGINTEAFFGQGTRLTVV.

This clone was seen just once. The rearrangement uses TRBV7-9 and TRBJ2-7, with D maybe TRBD2 (5 bases). This CDR3 is built from 11 residues. Per germline, CDR1 SEHNR and CDR2 FQNEAQ (reference sequence). V lost 3 bases, J lost 5 bases, and 5 bases lay in between. The CDR3 spells CASSFGDEQYF. CDR3 nucleotides: TGTGCCAGCAGCTTCGGGGACGAGCAGTACTTC.

V and J are TRBV6-1 and TRBJ1-2; possible D gene TRBD1, 6 bases. V lost 6 bases and J lost 2, with 10 bases in between. CDR3 size: 13 residues. Germline CDR1 is MNHNS and CDR2 is SASEGT. The CDR3 nucleotides read TGTGCCAGCAGAGCTCAGGGGAACTATGGCTACACCTTC. It yields the protein CASRAQGNYGYTF.

The gene calls are TRBV11-2 and TRBJ2-2; no clear D. CDR3 length equals 14 residues. Per germline, CDR1 SGHAT and CDR2 FQNNGV. V gave up 0 bases and J gave up 5 bases, with 7 bases separating them. CDR3 DNA: TGTGCCAGCAGCTTAGACCAGAAAACCGGGGAGCTGTTTTTT. The encoded protein is CASSLDQKTGELFF.

This clone has only a few counts. The CDR3 coding sequence is TGTGCCAGTAGTCGGACAGTCAATGAGCAGTTCTTC. Residues: CASSRTVNEQFF. The rearrangement uses TRBV19 and TRBJ2-1; D is perhaps TRBD1 (6 bases). CDR1 and CDR2 (germline): LNHDA, SQIVND (reference sequence). Trimming left V 5 bases short and J 6 bases short, with 8 bases between. The CDR3 is made up of 12 amino acids.

The V gene is TRBV30, the J gene TRBJ1-5, with D hard to call. V lost 0 bases and J lost 4, with 7 bases in between. The CDR3 totals 13 residues. Germline V CDR1 and CDR2: GTSNPN, SVGIG (reference sequence). CDR3 sequence: CAWSVAGNQPQHF. CDR3 nucleotide sequence: TGTGCCTGGAGTGTAGCGGGGAATCAGCCCCAGCATTTT.

V is TRBV2 and J is TRBJ2-3; 7 bases fit TRBD1. The CDR3 contains 15 residues. The junction had 7 bases not matched to a gene; V was cut back by 7 bases and J by 0 bases. Germline V CDR1 and CDR2: SNHLY, FYNNEI. DNA of the CDR3: TGTGCCAGCATCAGAGGGACAGTCAGCACAGATACGCAGTATTTT. Residues: CASIRGTVSTDTQYF.

V and J are TRBV5-6 and TRBJ2-7; a weak D match, TRBD1 (6 bases). Germline CDR1 is SGHDT and CDR2 is YYEEEE. V lost 6 bases to trimming and J lost 3 bases, with 13 bases between them. This CDR3 comprises 13 residues. The DNA of the CDR3 is TGTGCCAGCAAAGACAGGAGTAACTACGAGCAGTACTTC. Amino acids: CASKDRSNYEQYF. Complete variable domain (other parts from reference TRBV5-6 and TRBJ2-7): DAGVTQSPTHLIKTRGQQVTLRCSPKSGHDTVSWYQQALGQGPQFIFQYYEEEERQRGNFPDRFSGHQFPNYSSELNVNALLLGDSALYLCASKDRSNYEQYFGPGTRLTVT.

The sample holds one count of this clone. The chain is built from TRBV10-3 and TRBJ2-6; a possible D gene is TRBD1 (7 bases). Germline V gives CDR1 ENHRY, CDR2 SYGVKD. CDR3 length equals 14 residues. V shed 6 bases and J shed 4 bases, with 10 bases lying between them. CDR3 DNA: TGTGCCATCAGCCAGGGGGGCGGGGCCAACGTCCTGACTTTC. It codes for CAISQGGGANVLTF.

The J gene is TRBJ1-2, the V gene TRBV7-9; D is ambiguous. This CDR3 comprises 14 residues. From germline, CDR1 is SEHNR and CDR2 FQNEAQ (reference sequence). Trimming cost V 2 bases and J 2 bases, with 9 bases left between them. The CDR3 sequence: CASSLISGNYGYTF. The CDR3 DNA follows: TGTGCCAGCAGCTTAATTTCAGGAAACTATGGCTACACCTTC.